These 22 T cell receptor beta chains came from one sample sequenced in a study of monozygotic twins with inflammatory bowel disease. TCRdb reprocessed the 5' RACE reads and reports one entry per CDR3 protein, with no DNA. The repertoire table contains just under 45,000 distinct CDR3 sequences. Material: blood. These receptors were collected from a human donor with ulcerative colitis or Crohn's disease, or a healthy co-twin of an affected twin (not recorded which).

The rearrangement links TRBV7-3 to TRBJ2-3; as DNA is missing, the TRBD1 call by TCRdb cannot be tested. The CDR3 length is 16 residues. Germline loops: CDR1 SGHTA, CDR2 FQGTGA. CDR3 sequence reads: CASSLMGQGGTDTQYF.

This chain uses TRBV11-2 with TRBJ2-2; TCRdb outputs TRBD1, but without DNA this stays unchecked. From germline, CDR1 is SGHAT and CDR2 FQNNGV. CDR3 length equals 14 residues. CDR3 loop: CASSSRGLTGELFF.

Here the CDR3 reads CASIDGVGALGEQYF. This chain uses TRBV28 with TRBJ2-7; the TCRdb D gene call, TRBD1, has no DNA to confirm it. There are 15 residues in the CDR3. Germline assignment: CDR1 MDHEN and CDR2 SYDVKM.

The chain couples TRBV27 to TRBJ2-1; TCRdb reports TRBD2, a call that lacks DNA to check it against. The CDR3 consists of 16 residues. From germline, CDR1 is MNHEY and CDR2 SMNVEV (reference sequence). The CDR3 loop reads CASSLALAGAYNEQFF.

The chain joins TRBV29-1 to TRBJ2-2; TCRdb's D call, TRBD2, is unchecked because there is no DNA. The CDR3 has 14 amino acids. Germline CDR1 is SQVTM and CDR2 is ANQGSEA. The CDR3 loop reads CSVIAGINTGELFF.

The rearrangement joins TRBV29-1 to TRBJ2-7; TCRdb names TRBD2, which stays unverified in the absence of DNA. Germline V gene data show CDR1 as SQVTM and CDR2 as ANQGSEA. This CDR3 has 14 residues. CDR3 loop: CSAGVAGSSYEQYF.

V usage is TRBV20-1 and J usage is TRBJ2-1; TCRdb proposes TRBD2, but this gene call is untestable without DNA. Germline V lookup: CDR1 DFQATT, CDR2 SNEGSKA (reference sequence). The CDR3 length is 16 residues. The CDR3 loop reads CSAQRLAGASYNEQFF.

CDR3 sequence reads: CSARDFSPTGRSSYEQYF. The gene calls are TRBV20-1 and TRBJ2-7; TCRdb proposes TRBD1, but this gene call is untestable without DNA. This CDR3 region has 18 residues. Per germline, CDR1 DFQATT and CDR2 SNEGSKA (reference sequence).

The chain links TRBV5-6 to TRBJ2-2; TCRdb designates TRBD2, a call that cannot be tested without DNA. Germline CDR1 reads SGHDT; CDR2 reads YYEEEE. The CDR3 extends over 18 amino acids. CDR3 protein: CASSSSARRGRDTGELFF.

CDR3 sequence reads: CASRETSGSRGEQYF. The genes are TRBV5-1 and TRBJ2-7; TCRdb outputs TRBD2, but without DNA this stays unchecked. Per the germline V gene, CDR1 is SGHRS and CDR2 is YFSETQ. This CDR3 contains 15 residues.

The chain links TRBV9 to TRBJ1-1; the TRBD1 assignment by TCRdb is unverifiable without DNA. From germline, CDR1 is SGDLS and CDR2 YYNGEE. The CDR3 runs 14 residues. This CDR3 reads CASSVGGGGPEAFF.

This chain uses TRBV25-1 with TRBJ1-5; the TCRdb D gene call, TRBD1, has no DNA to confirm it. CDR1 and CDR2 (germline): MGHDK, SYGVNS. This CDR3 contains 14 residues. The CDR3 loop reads CASSGDRGNQPQHF.

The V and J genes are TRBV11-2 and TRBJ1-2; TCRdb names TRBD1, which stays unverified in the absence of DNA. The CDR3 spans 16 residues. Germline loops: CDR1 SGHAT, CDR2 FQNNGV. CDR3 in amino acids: CASSLAAGGSNYGYTF.

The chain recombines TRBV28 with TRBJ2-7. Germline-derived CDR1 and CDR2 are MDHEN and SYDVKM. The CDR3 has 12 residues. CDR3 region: CASSFYGYEQYF.

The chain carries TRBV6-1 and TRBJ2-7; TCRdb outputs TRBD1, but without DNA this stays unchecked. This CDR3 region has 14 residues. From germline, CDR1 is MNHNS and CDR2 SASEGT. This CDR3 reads CASSRAGALYEQYF.

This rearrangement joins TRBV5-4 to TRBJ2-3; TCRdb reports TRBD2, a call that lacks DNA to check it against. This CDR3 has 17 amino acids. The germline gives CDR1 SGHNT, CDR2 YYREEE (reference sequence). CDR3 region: CASSPWTSGGSTDTQYF.

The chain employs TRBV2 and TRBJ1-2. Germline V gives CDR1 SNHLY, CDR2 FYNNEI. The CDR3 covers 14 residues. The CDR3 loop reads CAVGREGPSTGYTF.

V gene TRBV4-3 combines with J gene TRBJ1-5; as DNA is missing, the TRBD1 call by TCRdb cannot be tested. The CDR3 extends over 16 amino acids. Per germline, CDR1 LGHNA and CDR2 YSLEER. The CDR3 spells CASSPGLGSGYWPQHF.

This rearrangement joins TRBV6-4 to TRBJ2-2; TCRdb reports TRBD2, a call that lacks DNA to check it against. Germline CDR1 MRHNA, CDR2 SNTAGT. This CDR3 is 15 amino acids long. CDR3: CASSVGLMGTGELFF.

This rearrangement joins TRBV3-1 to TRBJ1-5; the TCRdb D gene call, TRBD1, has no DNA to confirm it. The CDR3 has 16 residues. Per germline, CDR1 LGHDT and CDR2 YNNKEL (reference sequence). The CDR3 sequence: CASSQENGGVNQPQHF.

CDR3 in amino acids: CAISARQGANYGYTF. The chain has TRBV10-3 and TRBJ1-2; TCRdb indicates TRBD1, and absent DNA this call remains unverified. Germline V lookup: CDR1 ENHRY, CDR2 SYGVKD. This CDR3 has 15 residues.

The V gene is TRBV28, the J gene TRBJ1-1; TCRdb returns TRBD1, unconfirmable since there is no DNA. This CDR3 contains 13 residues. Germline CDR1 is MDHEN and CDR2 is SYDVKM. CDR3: CASSPSGTGEAFF.